This TCR beta chain comes out of a study of PD-1 blockade in classical Hodgkin lymphoma. The V gene lost 4 bases and the J gene lost 7 bases, with 14 bases spanning the gap. This CDR3 is 14 amino acids long. The germline V gene has CDR1 SNHLY and CDR2 FYNNEI. The repertoire was sequenced with immunoSEQ multiplex PCR; TCRdb's copy has only in-frame clones and lacks some. The table shows about 94,000 clones, with about 91% occurring only once. In every patient, relapse followed autologous stem cell transplantation, while exposure to brentuximab vedotin differed. Study-wide findings and caveats: Unlike CD8+ TCR diversity, which did not rise significantly by C4D1, CD4+ TCR diversity did. When set against healthy donors, newly diagnosed patients were reported to show lower baseline TCR diversity.

On this clone: Antigen unknown.

This chain uses TRBV2 with TRBJ1-5, with a possible D match to TRBD1 (6 bases). The sequence was collected from a human donor with classical Hodgkin lymphoma. The sample in question was peripheral blood mononuclear cells (PBMCs), obtained before the second cycle of nivolumab. As DNA, the CDR3 is TGTGCCAGCAGTGTCATCAGGGGAGGGCAGCCCCAGCATTTT. It yields the protein CASSVIRGGQPQHF. Together with reference TRBV2 and TRBJ1-5, the CDR3 gives the full variable domain: EPEVTQTPSHQVTQMGQEVILRCVPISNHLYFYWYRQILGQKVEFLVSFYNNEISEKSEIFDDQFSVERPDGSNFTLKIRSTKLEDSAMYFCASSVIRGGQPQHFGDGTRLSIL.